This record covers a single TCR beta chain. How the authors handled the data: Amplification from reference gene primers served as the basis for estimated nucleated cell counts. The repertoire was sequenced with immunoSEQ multiplex PCR; TCRdb's copy has only in-frame clones and lacks some. The V and J calls and clone size come from that table; D and trimming were worked out from the DNA. The sample includes approximately 150,000 clones, around 87% of them seen just once. The data are from a study of blood T cell repertoires in COVID-19. At the level of the study: The United States, Italy and Spain supplied acute and convalescent COVID-19 samples.

The CDR3 runs to 15 residues. Germline loops: CDR1 LGHNA, CDR2 YNFKEQ. Trimming at V came to 4 bases and at J to 7 bases, leaving 7 bases not matched to a gene. The chain is built from TRBV4-2 and TRBJ1-4, with TRBD1 identical over 9 bases. The clonotype comes from a woman aged 50 to 65 with active or convalescent COVID-19. The sample comprised peripheral blood. For the CDR3, the DNA is TGTGCCAGCAGCCCCGAACAGGGGGCGTCTGAAAAACTGTTTTTT. Protein sequence: CASSPEQGASEKLFF.